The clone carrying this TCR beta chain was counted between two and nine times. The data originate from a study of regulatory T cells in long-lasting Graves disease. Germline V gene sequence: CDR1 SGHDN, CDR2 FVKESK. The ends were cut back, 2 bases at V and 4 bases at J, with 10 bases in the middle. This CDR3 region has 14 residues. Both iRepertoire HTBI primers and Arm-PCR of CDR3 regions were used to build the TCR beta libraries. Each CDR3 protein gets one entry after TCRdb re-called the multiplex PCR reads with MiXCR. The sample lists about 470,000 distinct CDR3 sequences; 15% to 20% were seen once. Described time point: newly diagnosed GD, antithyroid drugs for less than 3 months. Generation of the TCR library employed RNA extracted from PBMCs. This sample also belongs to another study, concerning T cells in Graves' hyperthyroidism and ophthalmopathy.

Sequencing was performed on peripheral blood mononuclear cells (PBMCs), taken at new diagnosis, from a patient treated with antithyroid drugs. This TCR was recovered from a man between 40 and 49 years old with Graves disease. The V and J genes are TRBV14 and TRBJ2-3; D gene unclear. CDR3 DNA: TGTGCCAGCAGCCAATTAGACCGGCCAGATACGCAGTATTTT. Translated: CASSQLDRPDTQYF. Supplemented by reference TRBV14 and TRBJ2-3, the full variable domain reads EAGVTQFPSHSVIEKGQTVTLRCDPISGHDNLYWYRRVMGKEIKFLLHFVKESKQDESGMPNNRFLAERTGGTYSTLKVQPAELEDSGVYFCASSQLDRPDTQYFGPGTRLTVL.